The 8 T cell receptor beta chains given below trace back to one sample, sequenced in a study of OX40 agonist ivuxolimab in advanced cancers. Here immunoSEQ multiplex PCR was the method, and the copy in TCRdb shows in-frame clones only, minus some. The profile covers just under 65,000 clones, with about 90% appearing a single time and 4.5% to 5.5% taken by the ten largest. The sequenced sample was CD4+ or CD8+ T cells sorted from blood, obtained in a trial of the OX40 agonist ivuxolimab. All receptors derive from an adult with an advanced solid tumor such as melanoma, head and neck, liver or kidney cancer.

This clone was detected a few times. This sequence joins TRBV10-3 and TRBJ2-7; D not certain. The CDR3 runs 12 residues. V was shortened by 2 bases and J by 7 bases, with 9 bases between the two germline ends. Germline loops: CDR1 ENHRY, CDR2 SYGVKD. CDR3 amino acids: CAISEDPREQYF. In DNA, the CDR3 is TGTGCCATCAGTGAGGACCCCCGGGAGCAGTACTTC.

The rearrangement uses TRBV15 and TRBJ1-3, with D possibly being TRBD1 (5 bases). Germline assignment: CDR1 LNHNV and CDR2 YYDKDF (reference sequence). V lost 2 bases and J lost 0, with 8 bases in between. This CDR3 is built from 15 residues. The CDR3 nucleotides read TGTGCCACCAGCAGATCAGGGATCTCTGGAAACACCATATATTTT. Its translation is CATSRSGISGNTIYF.

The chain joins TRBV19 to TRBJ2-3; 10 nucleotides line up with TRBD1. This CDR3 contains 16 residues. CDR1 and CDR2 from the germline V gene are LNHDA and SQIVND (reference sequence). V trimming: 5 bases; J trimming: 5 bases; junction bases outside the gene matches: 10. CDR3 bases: TGTGCCAGTAGTCCGGTCGGGACAGGGGCAAAAGATACGCAGTATTTT. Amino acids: CASSPVGTGAKDTQYF.

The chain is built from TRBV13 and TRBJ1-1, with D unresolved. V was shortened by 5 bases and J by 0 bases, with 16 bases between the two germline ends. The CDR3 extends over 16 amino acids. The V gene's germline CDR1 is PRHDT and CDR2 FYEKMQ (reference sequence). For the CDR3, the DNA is TGTGCCAGCAGCGCCACGTGGCCGCAGGTGAACACTGAAGCTTTCTTT. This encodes CASSATWPQVNTEAFF.

For the CDR3, the DNA is TGTGCCAGTAGTTTTGGTTCTGGGGCTAGCACAGATACGCAGTATTTT. This gives the protein CASSFGSGASTDTQYF. This chain links TRBV19 with TRBJ2-3; a possible D gene is TRBD1 (5 bases). Germline assignment: CDR1 LNHDA and CDR2 SQIVND (reference sequence). V was trimmed by 5 bases and J by 0 bases, leaving 15 bases between them. The CDR3 length is 16 residues.

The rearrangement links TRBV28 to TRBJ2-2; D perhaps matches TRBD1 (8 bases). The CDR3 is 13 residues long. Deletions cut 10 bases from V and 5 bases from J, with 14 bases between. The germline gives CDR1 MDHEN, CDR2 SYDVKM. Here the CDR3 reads CAITGGVTGELFF. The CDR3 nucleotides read TGTGCCATCACAGGGGGGGTAACCGGGGAGCTGTTTTTT.

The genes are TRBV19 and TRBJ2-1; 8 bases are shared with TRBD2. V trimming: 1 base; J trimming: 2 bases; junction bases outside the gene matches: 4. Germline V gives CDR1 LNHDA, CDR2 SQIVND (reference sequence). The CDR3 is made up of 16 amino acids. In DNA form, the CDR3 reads TGTGCCAGTAGTATAGCGGGGACTAGGGCCTACAATGAGCAGTTCTTC. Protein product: CASSIAGTRAYNEQFF.

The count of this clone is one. CDR3 protein: CASSLDAEYEQYF. As DNA, the CDR3 is TGTGCCAGCAGCTTAGATGCGGAATACGAGCAGTACTTC. The chain joins TRBV11-2 to TRBJ2-7; D ambiguous. Germline CDR1 and CDR2: SGHAT and FQNNGV. The CDR3 has 13 residues. V dropped 0 bases and J dropped 4 bases, with 7 bases sitting between them.